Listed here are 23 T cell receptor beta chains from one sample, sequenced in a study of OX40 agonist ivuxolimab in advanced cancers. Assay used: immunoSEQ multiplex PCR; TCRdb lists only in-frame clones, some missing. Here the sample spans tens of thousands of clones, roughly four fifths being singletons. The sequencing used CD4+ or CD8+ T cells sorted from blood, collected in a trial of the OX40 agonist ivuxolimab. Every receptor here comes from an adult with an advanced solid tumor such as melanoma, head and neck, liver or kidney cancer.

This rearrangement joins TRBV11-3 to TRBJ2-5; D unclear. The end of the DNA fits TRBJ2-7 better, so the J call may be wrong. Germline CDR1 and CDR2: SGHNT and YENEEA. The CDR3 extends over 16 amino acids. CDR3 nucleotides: TGTGCCAGCAGCCCTAATCGGAGACACAGCTCCTACGAGCAGTACTTC. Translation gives CASSPNRRHSSYEQYF.

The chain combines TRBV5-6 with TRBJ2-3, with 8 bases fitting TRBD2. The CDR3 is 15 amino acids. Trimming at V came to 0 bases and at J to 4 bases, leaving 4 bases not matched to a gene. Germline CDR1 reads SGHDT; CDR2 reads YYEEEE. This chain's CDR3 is CASSLESGGPDTQYF. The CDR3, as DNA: TGTGCCAGCAGCTTGGAAAGCGGGGGTCCAGATACGCAGTATTTT.

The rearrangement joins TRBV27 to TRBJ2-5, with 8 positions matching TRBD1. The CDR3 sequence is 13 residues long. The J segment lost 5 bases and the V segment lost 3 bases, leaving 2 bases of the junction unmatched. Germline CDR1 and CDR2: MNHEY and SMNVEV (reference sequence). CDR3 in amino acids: CASSFRGLETQYF. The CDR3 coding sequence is TGTGCCAGCAGTTTCAGGGGGCTGGAGACCCAGTACTTC.

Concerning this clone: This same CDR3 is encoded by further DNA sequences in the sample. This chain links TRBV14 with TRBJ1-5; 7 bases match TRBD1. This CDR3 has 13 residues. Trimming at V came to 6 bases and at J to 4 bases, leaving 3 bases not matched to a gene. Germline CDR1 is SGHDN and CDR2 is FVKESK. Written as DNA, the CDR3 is TGTGCCAGCAGTCGGGACAGTAATCAGCCCCAGCATTTT. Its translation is CASSRDSNQPQHF.

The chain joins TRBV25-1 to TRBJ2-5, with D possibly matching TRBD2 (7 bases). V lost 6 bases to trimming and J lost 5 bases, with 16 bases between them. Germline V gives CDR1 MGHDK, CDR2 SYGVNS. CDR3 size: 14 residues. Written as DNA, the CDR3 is TGTGCCAGCAGGCCAAGGGGGGGATGGGAGACCCAGTACTTC. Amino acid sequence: CASRPRGGWETQYF.

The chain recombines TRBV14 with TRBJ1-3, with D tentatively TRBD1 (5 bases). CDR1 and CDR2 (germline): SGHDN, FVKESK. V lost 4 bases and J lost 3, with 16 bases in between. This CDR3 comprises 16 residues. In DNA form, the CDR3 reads TGTGCCAGCAGCCCCTTTAGGGGCTTAGTTGGAAACACCATATATTTT. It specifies CASSPFRGLVGNTIYF. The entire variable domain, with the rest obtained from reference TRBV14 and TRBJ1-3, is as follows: EAGVTQFPSHSVIEKGQTVTLRCDPISGHDNLYWYRRVMGKEIKFLLHFVKESKQDESGMPNNRFLAERTGGTYSTLKVQPAELEDSGVYFCASSPFRGLVGNTIYFGEGSWLTVV.

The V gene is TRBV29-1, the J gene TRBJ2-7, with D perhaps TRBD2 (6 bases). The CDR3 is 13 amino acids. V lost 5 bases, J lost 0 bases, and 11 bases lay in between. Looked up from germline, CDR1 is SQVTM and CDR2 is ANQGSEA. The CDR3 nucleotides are TGCAGCGTTACCGGGAGAGTCTCCTACGAGCAGTACTTC. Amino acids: CSVTGRVSYEQYF.

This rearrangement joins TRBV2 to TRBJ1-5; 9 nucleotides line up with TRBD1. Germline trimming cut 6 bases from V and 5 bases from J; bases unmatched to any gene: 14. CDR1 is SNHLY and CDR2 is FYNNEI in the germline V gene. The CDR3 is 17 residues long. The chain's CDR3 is CASRTIPRTGEDQPQHF. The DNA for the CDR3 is TGTGCCAGCAGAACAATTCCCAGGACAGGGGAGGATCAGCCCCAGCATTTT.

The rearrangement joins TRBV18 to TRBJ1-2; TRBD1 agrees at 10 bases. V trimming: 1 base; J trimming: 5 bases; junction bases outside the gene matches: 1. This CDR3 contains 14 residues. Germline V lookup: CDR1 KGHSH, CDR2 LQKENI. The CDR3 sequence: CASSPQGQGYGYTF. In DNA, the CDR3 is TGTGCCAGCTCACCACAGGGACAGGGGTATGGCTACACCTTC.

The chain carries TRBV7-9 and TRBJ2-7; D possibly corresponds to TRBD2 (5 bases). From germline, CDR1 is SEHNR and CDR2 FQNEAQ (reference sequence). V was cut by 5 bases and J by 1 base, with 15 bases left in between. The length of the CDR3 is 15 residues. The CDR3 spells CASSHSGETSYEQYF. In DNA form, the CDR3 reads TGTGCCAGCAGCCATTCCGGGGAGACATCCTACGAGCAGTACTTC.

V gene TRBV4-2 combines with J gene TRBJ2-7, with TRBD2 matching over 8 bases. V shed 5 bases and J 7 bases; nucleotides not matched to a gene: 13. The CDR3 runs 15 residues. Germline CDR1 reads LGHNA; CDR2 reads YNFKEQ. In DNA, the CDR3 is TGTGCCAGCAGCTGGTCCCCAGCGGGGGTAGGGGAGCAGTACTTC. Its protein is CASSWSPAGVGEQYF.

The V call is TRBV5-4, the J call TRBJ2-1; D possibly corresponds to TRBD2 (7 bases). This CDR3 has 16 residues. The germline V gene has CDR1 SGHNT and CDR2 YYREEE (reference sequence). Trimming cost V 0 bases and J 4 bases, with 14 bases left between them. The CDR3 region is CASSLDGGARYNEQFF. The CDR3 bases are TGTGCCAGCAGCTTGGATGGGGGGGCCAGGTACAATGAGCAGTTCTTC.

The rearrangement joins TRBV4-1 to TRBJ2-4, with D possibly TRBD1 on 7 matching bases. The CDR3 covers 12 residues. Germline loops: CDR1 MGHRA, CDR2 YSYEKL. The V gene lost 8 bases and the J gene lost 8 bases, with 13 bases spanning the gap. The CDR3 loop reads CASPRRGDIQYF. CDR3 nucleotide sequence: TGCGCCAGCCCACGCAGGGGGGACATTCAGTACTTC.

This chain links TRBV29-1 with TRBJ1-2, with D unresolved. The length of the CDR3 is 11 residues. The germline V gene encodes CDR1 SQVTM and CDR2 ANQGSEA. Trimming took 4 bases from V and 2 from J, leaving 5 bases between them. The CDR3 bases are TGCAGCGTTGTGGCCAACTATGGCTACACCTTC. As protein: CSVVANYGYTF.

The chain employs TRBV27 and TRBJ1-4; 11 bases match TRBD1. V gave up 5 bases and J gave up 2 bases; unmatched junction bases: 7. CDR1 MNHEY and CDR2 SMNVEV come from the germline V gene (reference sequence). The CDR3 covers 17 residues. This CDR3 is CASSAGTGGRTNEKLFF. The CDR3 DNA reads TGTGCCAGCAGTGCAGGGACAGGGGGGAGGACTAATGAAAAACTGTTTTTT.

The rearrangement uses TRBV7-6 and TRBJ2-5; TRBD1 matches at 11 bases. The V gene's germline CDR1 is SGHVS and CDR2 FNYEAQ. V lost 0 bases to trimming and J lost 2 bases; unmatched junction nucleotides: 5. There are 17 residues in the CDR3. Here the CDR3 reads CASSLALGTGGQETQYF. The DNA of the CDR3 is TGTGCCAGCAGCTTAGCGCTGGGGACAGGGGGTCAAGAGACCCAGTACTTC.

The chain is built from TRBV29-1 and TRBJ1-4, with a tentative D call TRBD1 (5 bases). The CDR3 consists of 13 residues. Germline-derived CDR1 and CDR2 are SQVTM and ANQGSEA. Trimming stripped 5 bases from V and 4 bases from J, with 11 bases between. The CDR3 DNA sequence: TGCAGCGTTCAGGGAGCCGTTAATGAAAAACTGTTTTTT. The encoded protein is CSVQGAVNEKLFF.

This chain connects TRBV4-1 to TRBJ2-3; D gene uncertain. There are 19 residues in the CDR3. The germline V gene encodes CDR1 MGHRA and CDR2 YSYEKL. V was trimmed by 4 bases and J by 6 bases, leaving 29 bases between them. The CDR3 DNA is TGCGCCAGCAGCCCAGACCCCCTCCCCCTAAAATATAGGACGGATACGCAGTATTTT. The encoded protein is CASSPDPLPLKYRTDTQYF.

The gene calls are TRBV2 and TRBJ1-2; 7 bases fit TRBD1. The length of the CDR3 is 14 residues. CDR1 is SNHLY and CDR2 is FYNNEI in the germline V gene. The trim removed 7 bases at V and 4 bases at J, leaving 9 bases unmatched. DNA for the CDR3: TGTGCCAGCATGCCCCGACAGGGTCTCTATGGCTACACCTTC. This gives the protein CASMPRQGLYGYTF.

The chain's CDR3 is CAISRGGGSGSPLHF. CDR3 nucleotide sequence: TGTGCCATCAGCCGGGGGGGAGGTTCGGGATCACCCCTCCACTTT. The V gene is TRBV10-3, the J gene TRBJ1-6, with D perhaps matching TRBD1 (5 bases). In germline, CDR1 is ENHRY, CDR2 SYGVKD. This CDR3 spans 15 amino acids. V was clipped by 6 bases and J by 10 bases, with 19 bases between them.

CDR3 nucleotide sequence: TGCGCCAGCAGCTTGGTAGCGGCAGCCCGTTCCTATGGCTACACCTTC. Protein product: CASSLVAAARSYGYTF. The chain carries TRBV5-1 and TRBJ1-2; D gene uncertain. V lost 0 bases, J lost 4 bases, and 16 bases lay in between. Germline CDR1 reads SGHRS; CDR2 reads YFSETQ. This CDR3 comprises 16 residues.

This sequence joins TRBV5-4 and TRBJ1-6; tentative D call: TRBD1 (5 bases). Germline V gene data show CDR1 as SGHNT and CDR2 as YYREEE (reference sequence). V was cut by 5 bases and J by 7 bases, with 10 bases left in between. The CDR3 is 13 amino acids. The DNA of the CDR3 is TGTGCCAGCAGGCCCGGGACGAATTCACCCCTCCACTTT. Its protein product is CASRPGTNSPLHF.

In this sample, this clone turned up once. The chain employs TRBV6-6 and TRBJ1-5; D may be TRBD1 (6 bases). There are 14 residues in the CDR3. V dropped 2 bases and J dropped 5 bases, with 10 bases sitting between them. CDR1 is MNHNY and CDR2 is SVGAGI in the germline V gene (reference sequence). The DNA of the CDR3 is TGTGCCAGCAGTTACGACAGGACCTATCAGCCCCAGCATTTT. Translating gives CASSYDRTYQPQHF.